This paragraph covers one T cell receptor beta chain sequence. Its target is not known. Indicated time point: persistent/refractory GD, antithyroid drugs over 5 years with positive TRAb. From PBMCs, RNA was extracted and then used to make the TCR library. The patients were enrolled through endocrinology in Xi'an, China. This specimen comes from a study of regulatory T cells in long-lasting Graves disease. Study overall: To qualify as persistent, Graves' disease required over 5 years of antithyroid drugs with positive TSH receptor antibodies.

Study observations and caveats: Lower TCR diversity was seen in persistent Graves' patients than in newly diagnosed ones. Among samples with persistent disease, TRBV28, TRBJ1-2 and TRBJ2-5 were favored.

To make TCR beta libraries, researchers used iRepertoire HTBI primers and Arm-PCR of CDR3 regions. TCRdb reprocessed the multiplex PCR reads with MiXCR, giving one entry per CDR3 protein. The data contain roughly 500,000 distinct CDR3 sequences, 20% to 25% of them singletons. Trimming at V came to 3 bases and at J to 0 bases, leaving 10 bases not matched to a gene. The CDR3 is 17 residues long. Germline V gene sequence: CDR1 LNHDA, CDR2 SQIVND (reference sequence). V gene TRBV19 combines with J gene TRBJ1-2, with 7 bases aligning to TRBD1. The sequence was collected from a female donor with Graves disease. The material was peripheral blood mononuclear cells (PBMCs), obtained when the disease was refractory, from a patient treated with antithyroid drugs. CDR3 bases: TGTGCCAGTAGTATTCCTATTGGGACAGTCGCTAACTATGGCTACACCTTC. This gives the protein CASSIPIGTVANYGYTF. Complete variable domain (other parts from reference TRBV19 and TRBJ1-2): DGGITQSPKYLFRKEGQNVTLSCEQNLNHDAMYWYRQDPGQGLRLIYYSQIVNDFQKGDIAEGYSVSREKKESFPLTVTSAQKNPTAFYLCASSIPIGTVANYGYTFGSGTRLTVV.